The 20 T cell receptor beta chains reported below all come from one sample, sequenced in a study of cytomegalovirus exposure and HLA in healthy donors. The PCR employed 60 Vbeta primers together with 13 Jbeta primers. Some clones are missing from TCRdb's copy, which holds only in-frame ones; the method was immunoSEQ multiplex PCR. This sample's clone table lists roughly 120,000 clones. Specimen: PBMCs. Receptors were obtained from a man aged 18 to 30 in good health and CMV-seronegative.

This chain links TRBV10-3 with TRBJ1-5, with 9 bases lining up with TRBD1. V lost 4 bases to trimming and J lost 7 bases; unmatched junction nucleotides: 2. This CDR3 is built from 13 residues. The germline CDR1 and CDR2 sequences are ENHRY and SYGVKD. CDR3 nucleotides: TGTGCCATCAGTGGGACAGGGGTCCAGCCCCAGCATTTT. Amino acids: CAISGTGVQPQHF.

The rearrangement joins TRBV19 to TRBJ1-3, with D hard to call. CDR3 length: 16 amino acids. Trimming took 4 bases from V and 1 from J, leaving 14 bases between them. CDR1 is LNHDA, CDR2 SQIVND, per germline (reference sequence). The CDR3 spells CASSKEEGLSGNTIYF. The DNA for the CDR3 is TGTGCCAGTAGTAAGGAGGAGGGCCTATCTGGAAACACCATATATTTT. The full variable domain, rest sourced from reference TRBV19 and TRBJ1-3, is DGGITQSPKYLFRKEGQNVTLSCEQNLNHDAMYWYRQDPGQGLRLIYYSQIVNDFQKGDIAEGYSVSREKKESFPLTVTSAQKNPTAFYLCASSKEEGLSGNTIYFGEGSWLTVV.

The chain carries TRBV2 and TRBJ1-2, with 8 bases identical to TRBD1. There are 14 residues in the CDR3. CDR1 is SNHLY and CDR2 is FYNNEI in the germline V gene. The junction had 6 bases not matched to a gene; V was cut back by 3 bases and J by 6 bases. CDR3 protein: CASSDNDRGDGYTF. As DNA, the CDR3 is TGTGCCAGCAGTGATAATGACAGGGGTGATGGCTACACCTTC. The entire variable domain, with the rest obtained from reference TRBV2 and TRBJ1-2, is as follows: EPEVTQTPSHQVTQMGQEVILRCVPISNHLYFYWYRQILGQKVEFLVSFYNNEISEKSEIFDDQFSVERPDGSNFTLKIRSTKLEDSAMYFCASSDNDRGDGYTFGSGTRLTVV.

The V and J genes are TRBV19 and TRBJ1-3, with a possible D match to TRBD1 (6 bases). V was clipped by 4 bases and J by 4 bases, with 11 bases between them. The CDR3 length is 14 residues. The germline CDR1 and CDR2 sequences are LNHDA and SQIVND (reference sequence). CDR3 DNA: TGTGCCAGTAGTACCGGGACAAACGGAAACACCATATATTTT. Amino acid sequence: CASSTGTNGNTIYF.

The V gene is TRBV5-8, the J gene TRBJ1-5, with TRBD1 matching over 7 bases. J lost 8 bases, V lost 0 bases, and 8 bases had no gene match. CDR1 and CDR2 (germline): SGHTS, YDEGEE. CDR3 length equals 15 residues. The CDR3 DNA is TGTGCCAGCAGCTTGGATATAGGGGGCGTCGAGCCCCAGCATTTT. Translated, it gives CASSLDIGGVEPQHF.

The chain couples TRBV28 to TRBJ2-1, with no clear D. Germline CDR1 MDHEN, CDR2 SYDVKM. The CDR3 covers 14 residues. Trimming pared 3 bases from V and 3 bases from J, leaving 9 bases between. CDR3 DNA sequence: TGTGCCAGCAGTTTTGTGGGCAGCTACAATGAGCAGTTCTTC. Protein: CASSFVGSYNEQFF.

The chain links TRBV5-1 to TRBJ1-4; tentative D call: TRBD1 (5 bases). Trimming left V 2 bases short and J 4 bases short, with 12 bases between. CDR1 SGHRS and CDR2 YFSETQ come from the germline V gene. The CDR3 loop spans 15 amino acids. The CDR3 is CASSLQTDNNEKLFF. The CDR3 DNA reads as TGCGCCAGCAGCTTACAGACAGATAATAATGAAAAACTGTTTTTT. The full variable domain, in which reference TRBV5-1 and TRBJ1-4 provide the parts outside the CDR3, is KAGVTQTPRYLIKTRGQQVTLSCSPISGHRSVSWYQQTPGQGLQFLFEYFSETQRNKGNFPGRFSGRQFSNSRSEMNVSTLELGDSALYLCASSLQTDNNEKLFFGSGTQLSVL.

The chain has TRBV9 and TRBJ1-1; 8 bases fit TRBD1. This CDR3 has 15 amino acids. CDR1 and CDR2 from the germline V gene are SGDLS and YYNGEE. The V segment lost 4 bases and the J segment 2 bases; nucleotides outside the gene matches: 7. CDR3 protein: CASSQGAGSNTEAFF. In nucleotides, the CDR3 is TGTGCCAGCAGCCAGGGGGCAGGGAGTAACACTGAAGCTTTCTTT.

V usage is TRBV6-1 and J usage is TRBJ2-1; tentatively, D is TRBD1 (5 bases). V was pared by 5 bases and J by 4 bases, with 15 bases between. The CDR3 totals 15 residues. Germline lookup yields CDR1 MNHNS and CDR2 SASEGT. CDR3 in DNA: TGTGCCAGCAGTCCCCGATCAGGGTCTTACAATGAGCAGTTCTTC. Translation: CASSPRSGSYNEQFF.

V is TRBV6-5 and J is TRBJ2-5; TRBD1 agrees at 8 bases. The CDR3 runs 14 residues. Germline lookup yields CDR1 MNHEY and CDR2 SVGAGI. With V trimmed by 4 bases and J by 6 bases, 7 bases remained unmatched. The CDR3 here is CASSFMDRVKTQYF. Here the CDR3 DNA reads TGTGCCAGCAGTTTTATGGACAGGGTAAAGACCCAGTACTTC.

This CDR3 reads CASNGGSGNPSYNEQFF. CDR3 DNA sequence: TGTGCCAGCAACGGGGGGAGCGGGAACCCCTCCTACAATGAGCAGTTCTTC. This chain links TRBV7-9 with TRBJ2-1; TRBD2 agrees at 7 bases. This CDR3 has 17 residues. Trimming at V came to 7 bases and at J to 0 bases, leaving 12 bases not matched to a gene. Germline loops: CDR1 SEHNR, CDR2 FQNEAQ (reference sequence). The whole variable domain, filled in from reference TRBV7-9 and TRBJ2-1, reads DTGVSQNPRHKITKRGQNVTFRCDPISEHNRLYWYRQTLGQGPEFLTYFQNEAQLEKSRLLSDRFSAERPKGSFSTLEIQRTEQGDSAMYLCASNGGSGNPSYNEQFFGPGTRLTVL.

The chain combines TRBV5-6 with TRBJ2-2; TRBD2 aligns across 12 bases. Per germline, CDR1 SGHDT and CDR2 YYEEEE. This CDR3 has 16 amino acids. Trimming cost V 4 bases and J 6 bases; bases outside gene matches: 7. This chain's CDR3 is CASSPFASGGAGELFF. In nucleotides, the CDR3 is TGTGCCAGCAGCCCCTTTGCTAGCGGGGGGGCCGGGGAGCTGTTTTTT.

The DNA of the CDR3 is TGTGCCAGCAGCTACCGGGACAGGGGGCTCGGCAATCAGCCCCAGCATTTT. Its protein product is CASSYRDRGLGNQPQHF. The V and J genes are TRBV5-5 and TRBJ1-5; 12 bases are a match to TRBD1. Losses at the gene ends were 3 bases for V and 2 bases for J; bases not matched to a gene: 6. Germline CDR1 and CDR2: SGHKS and YYEKEE (reference sequence). CDR3 length: 17 residues.

This chain connects TRBV9 to TRBJ1-2; TRBD1 aligns across 10 bases. CDR3 length equals 17 residues. V lost 3 bases, J lost 3 bases, and 11 bases stayed unmatched. Per germline, CDR1 SGDLS and CDR2 YYNGEE. DNA for the CDR3: TGTGCCAGCAGCGCCGGGACAGGGGTTAAGGGGGACTATGGCTACACCTTC. Residues: CASSAGTGVKGDYGYTF.

The genes are TRBV27 and TRBJ2-7; D gene unclear. This CDR3 spans 14 amino acids. V gave up 3 bases and J gave up 3 bases, with 12 bases separating them. Germline CDR1 is MNHEY and CDR2 is SMNVEV (reference sequence). CDR3 DNA sequence: TGTGCCAGCAGTTTCGGGTCCCGTAGCTACGAGCAGTACTTC. This encodes CASSFGSRSYEQYF.

J is TRBJ2-4 and V is TRBV28; 7 bases are shared with TRBD2. Trimming at V came to 5 bases and at J to 11 bases, leaving 6 bases not matched to a gene. The germline CDR1 and CDR2 sequences are MDHEN and SYDVKM. There are 12 residues in the CDR3. CDR3 sequence (DNA): TGTGCCAGCAGTCCCCTGGGGGGGGTTCAGTACTTC. This codes for CASSPLGGVQYF.

The chain has TRBV5-1 and TRBJ1-4; TRBD1 matches 9 bases. The CDR3 covers 17 residues. V trimming: 0 bases; J trimming: 5 bases; junction bases outside the gene matches: 8. The germline V gene encodes CDR1 SGHRS and CDR2 YFSETQ. This CDR3 reads CASSLEGTGLLNEKLFF. As DNA, the CDR3 is TGCGCCAGCAGCTTGGAGGGGACAGGGCTTCTGAATGAAAAACTGTTTTTT. Full variable domain (outside the CDR3, taken from reference TRBV5-1 and TRBJ1-4): KAGVTQTPRYLIKTRGQQVTLSCSPISGHRSVSWYQQTPGQGLQFLFEYFSETQRNKGNFPGRFSGRQFSNSRSEMNVSTLELGDSALYLCASSLEGTGLLNEKLFFGSGTQLSVL.

This chain connects TRBV18 to TRBJ2-1; tentatively, D is TRBD1 (6 bases). Germline-derived CDR1 and CDR2 are KGHSH and LQKENI. V was shortened by 5 bases and J by 7 bases, with 21 bases between the two germline ends. The CDR3 covers 16 residues. The CDR3 DNA reads TGTGCCAGCTCAGGGACACTTTCTGGGGATTTTAATGAGCAGTTCTTC. It yields the protein CASSGTLSGDFNEQFF.

V usage is TRBV15 and J usage is TRBJ2-3, with D perhaps TRBD2 (5 bases). The CDR3 consists of 15 residues. Germline CDR1 LNHNV, CDR2 YYDKDF (reference sequence). Trimming removed 7 bases from V and 1 base from J, with 15 bases in between. The CDR3 DNA sequence: TGTGCCACCAACCTACTAGAGGGCCGCACAGATACGCAGTATTTT. This gives the protein CATNLLEGRTDTQYF.

The chain links TRBV2 to TRBJ2-1, with D possibly matching TRBD2 (5 bases). The germline V and J ends were trimmed by 7 bases and 7 bases, with 17 bases remaining between them. The germline V gene has CDR1 SNHLY and CDR2 FYNNEI. The CDR3 loop spans 14 amino acids. CDR3 region: CASTTTLRRNEQFF. The CDR3 bases are TGTGCCAGCACGACAACCCTACGGAGGAATGAGCAGTTCTTC.